The clone carrying this T cell receptor beta chain came up a few times. The antigen is undetermined. Assay: immunoSEQ multiplex PCR; the TCRdb copy retains only in-frame clones and omits some. The sample includes approximately 110,000 clones, about four fifths of them seen just once. This sample is part of a study of T cell responses to AZD1222 COVID-19 vaccine. Study information: Second-dose intervals of approximately 4 or approximately 12 weeks were pooled. Study conclusions and caveats: Recipients of two AZD1222 doses showed rising Spike-specific TCR breadth and depth. Vaccine-associated CD4 TCRs ranged over spike, dominating at 160-218 and 743-854.

Germline assignment: CDR1 LGHNA and CDR2 YSLEER. Trimming at V came to 0 bases and at J to 0 bases, leaving 6 bases not matched to a gene. This CDR3 spans 18 amino acids. The chain has TRBV4-3 and TRBJ2-1; 9 nucleotides match TRBD2. This clonotype was sampled from an adult in good health. This material consisted of peripheral blood, taken on day 0 of AZD1222 vaccination. CDR3 in DNA: TGCGCCAGCAGCCAAGAGGCTAGCGGGACCCTCTCCTACAATGAGCAGTTCTTC. Translating it yields CASSQEASGTLSYNEQFF.